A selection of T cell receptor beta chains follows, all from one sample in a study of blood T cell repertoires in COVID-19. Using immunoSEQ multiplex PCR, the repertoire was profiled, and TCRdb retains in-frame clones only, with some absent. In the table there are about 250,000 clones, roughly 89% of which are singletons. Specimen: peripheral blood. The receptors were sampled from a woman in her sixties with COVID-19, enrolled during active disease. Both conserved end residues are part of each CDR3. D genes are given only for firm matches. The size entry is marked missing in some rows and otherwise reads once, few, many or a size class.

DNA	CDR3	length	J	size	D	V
TGTGCCAGTAGGCAAACAGAGGGCGGGAACACTGAAGCTTTCTTT	CASRQTEGGNTEAFF	15	TRBJ1-1	-	-	TRBV19
TGCAGCGCTAAAACTGGACAGACTAGCACAGATACGCAGTATTTT	CSAKTGQTSTDTQYF	15	TRBJ2-3	-	-	TRBV29-1
TGTGCCAGCAGCTTACAACAGACAGGGCTGCCAATGAACACTGAAGCTTTCTTT	CASSLQQTGLPMNTEAFF	18	TRBJ1-1	-	TRBD1	TRBV11-3
TGTGCCAGCTTGGGCCAGGGGGACGGGACTGAAGCTTTCTTT	CASLGQGDGTEAFF	14	TRBJ1-1	-	TRBD1	TRBV27
TGTGCCAGCAGTTTTGGATACGGGACTAACACTGAAGCTTTCTTT	CASSFGYGTNTEAFF	15	TRBJ1-1	-	-	TRBV27
TGCGCCAGCAGCTTGACGGTCGGGGGTAATCAGCCCCAGCATTTT	CASSLTVGGNQPQHF	15	TRBJ1-5	-	-	TRBV5-1
TGTGCCAGTAGTGAGGACAGGGGTGGTGAAAAACTGTTTTTT	CASSEDRGGEKLFF	14	TRBJ1-4	-	TRBD1	TRBV19
TGTGCCAGCAGCCAAGATCGGGGAGGACCCTACGAGCAGTACTTC	CASSQDRGGPYEQYF	15	TRBJ2-7	-	-	TRBV4-2
TGTGCCAGCAGCTTGAACAGCCTATATGGCTACACCTTC	CASSLNSLYGYTF	13	TRBJ1-2	-	-	TRBV7-9
TGCGCCAGCAGCCCAGGACTAGCGGGGGTTACGCAGTATTTT	CASSPGLAGVTQYF	14	TRBJ2-3	-	TRBD2	TRBV5-1
TGTGCCAGCAGCCCCGAGCAGGGGGTTCTTGGAAACACCATATATTTT	CASSPEQGVLGNTIYF	16	TRBJ1-3	-	TRBD1	TRBV9
TGTGCCAGCAGCCAAGCCCGGACAGTCTCCTACAATGAGCAGTTCTTC	CASSQARTVSYNEQFF	16	TRBJ2-1	-	-	TRBV4-2
TGTGCCAGCACCCGCACCCCCGAGAATTCACCCCTCCACTTT	CASTRTPENSPLHF	14	TRBJ1-6	-	-	TRBV6-5
TGTGCCAGCAGCCAAACGGGGAATAACTATGGCTACACCTTC	CASSQTGNNYGYTF	14	TRBJ1-2	-	-	TRBV4-2
TGTGCCAGCTCTATCGCGGGGGGGCCCGACAATGAGCAGTTCTTC	CASSIAGGPDNEQFF	15	TRBJ2-1	-	TRBD2	TRBV18
TGTGCCAGCAGCTTACAGGGGGGCGGCACTGAAGCTTTCTTT	CASSLQGGGTEAFF	14	TRBJ1-1	-	TRBD1	TRBV13
TGTGCCAGCAGCGCGACAGGGGGAGCGACTGGAAACACCATATATTTT	CASSATGGATGNTIYF	16	TRBJ1-3	-	TRBD1	TRBV5-4
TGTGCCAGCAGGCTGGGGACAGGGGCGTCGGTGGACACTGAAGCTTTCTTT	CASRLGTGASVDTEAFF	17	TRBJ1-1	-	TRBD1	TRBV5-6
TGCGCCAGCACTGGCGGGATTTACTACGAGCAGTACTTC	CASTGGIYYEQYF	13	TRBJ2-7	-	-	TRBV10-1
TGTGCCAGCAGTTTACGTTTGGAGGAGCAGTTCTTC	CASSLRLEEQFF	12	TRBJ2-1	once	-	TRBV12-3/TRBV12-4
TGTGCCAGTAGTCCGGGGGACAGAAGAGGCGCTTTCTTT	CASSPGDRRGAFF	13	TRBJ1-1	-	TRBD1	TRBV19
TGCAGCGTCCTGGCCCCAGGGTACAATGAGCAGTTCTTC	CSVLAPGYNEQFF	13	TRBJ2-1	-	-	TRBV29-1
TGTGCCAGCTCACCTTCGTTGTCAGGGGGCGCCGGGGAGCTGTTTTTT	CASSPSLSGGAGELFF	16	TRBJ2-2	-	TRBD1	TRBV18
TGTGCCAGCAGTTCGATTTCACAGGACAGGGTTTATGGCTACACCTTC	CASSSISQDRVYGYTF	16	TRBJ1-2	-	TRBD1	TRBV27
TGTGCCAGCAGTGAAGCGGCGGGGGGCGGTTTAAATGAGCAGTTCTTC	CASSEAAGGGLNEQFF	16	TRBJ2-1	-	TRBD2	TRBV6-1
TGCGCCAGCAGCCAAACAGGGGGCGTTGGGTATGGCTACACCTTC	CASSQTGGVGYGYTF	15	TRBJ1-2	few	TRBD1	TRBV4-3
TGTGCCAGCAGCGAAACGGGTACCCCGCGGGACTATGGCTACACCTTC	CASSETGTPRDYGYTF	16	TRBJ1-2	-	-	TRBV6-1
TGTGCCAGCAGCTCCAGGGGTTGGACGGATACGCAGTATTTT	CASSSRGWTDTQYF	14	TRBJ2-3	-	-	TRBV7-9
TGTGCCAGCAGTTACATCGGGACAATGAGCTCCTACGAGCAGTACTTC	CASSYIGTMSSYEQYF	16	TRBJ2-7	-	-	TRBV6-5
TGTGCCAGCAGCTCTAACAGGGCCACCGGGGAGCTGTTTTTT	CASSSNRATGELFF	14	TRBJ2-2	once	-	TRBV11-3
TGTGCCAGCAGATATAGCGGGGGGTACAATGAGCAGTTCTTC	CASRYSGGYNEQFF	14	TRBJ2-1	-	TRBD2	TRBV6-5
TGTGCCAGCAGCTTGGGAGGAAGCTATGGCTACACCTTC	CASSLGGSYGYTF	13	TRBJ1-2	once	-	TRBV5-4
TGTGCCAGCAGCACACAGGGGAATTCCGGAAACACCATATATTTT	CASSTQGNSGNTIYF	15	TRBJ1-3	-	TRBD1	TRBV5-6
TGCGCCAGCAGCCAAGGGACAGGGGGCGATGGCTACACCTTC	CASSQGTGGDGYTF	14	TRBJ1-2	-	TRBD1	TRBV4-1
TGTGCCAGCAGCTTAGCGGACTCAGGGGTGGATGGCTACACCTTC	CASSLADSGVDGYTF	15	TRBJ1-2	-	-	TRBV7-9
TGTGCCAGCAGCACCCAAATCGGGACAGGGTCGAACTCCTACGAGCAGTACTTC	CASSTQIGTGSNSYEQYF	18	TRBJ2-7	-	TRBD1	TRBV7-2
TGTGCCAGCAGTGAAGCAAGGACAGATAGCAATCAGCCCCAGCATTTT	CASSEARTDSNQPQHF	16	TRBJ1-5	once	-	TRBV6-1
TGTGCCAGCAGTTCTAACCCGGGACAGGGTCAAAACACCATATATTTT	CASSSNPGQGQNTIYF	16	TRBJ1-3	-	TRBD1	TRBV6-5
TGCGCCAGCAGCCGTACTAGCGGGGGCGGGGAGCTGTTTTTT	CASSRTSGGGELFF	14	TRBJ2-2	-	TRBD2	TRBV4-3
TGCAGCGCCTACCTCCGGGACAGGGATGGCTACACCTTC	CSAYLRDRDGYTF	13	TRBJ1-2	-	TRBD1	TRBV29-1
TGTGCCAGCAGCGCGCGGACTAGCACAGATACGCAGTATTTT	CASSARTSTDTQYF	14	TRBJ2-3	-	-	TRBV11-1
TGTGCCTGGAGGAGGGCCGGGGAGCTGTTTTTT	CAWRRAGELFF	11	TRBJ2-2	-	-	TRBV30
TGTGCCAGCAGCTTCCGGACAGGGGGATATGAAGCTTTCTTT	CASSFRTGGYEAFF	14	TRBJ1-1	-	TRBD1	TRBV7-9
TGTGCCAGTAGTATGGTACAGCAGAACACTGAAGCTTTCTTT	CASSMVQQNTEAFF	14	TRBJ1-1	-	-	TRBV19
TGTGCCAGCAGCCAGGGGTACACTGAAGCTTTCTTT	CASSQGYTEAFF	12	TRBJ1-1	few	-	TRBV5-6